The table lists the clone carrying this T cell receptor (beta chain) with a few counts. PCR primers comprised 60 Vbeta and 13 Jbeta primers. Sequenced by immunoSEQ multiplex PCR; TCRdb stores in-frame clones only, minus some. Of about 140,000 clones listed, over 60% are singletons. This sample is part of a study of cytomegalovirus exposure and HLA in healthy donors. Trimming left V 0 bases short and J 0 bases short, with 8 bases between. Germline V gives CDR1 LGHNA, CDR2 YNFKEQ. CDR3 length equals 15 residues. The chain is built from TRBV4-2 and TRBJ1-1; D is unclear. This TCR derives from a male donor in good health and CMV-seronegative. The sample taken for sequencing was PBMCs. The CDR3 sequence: CASSQDLRMNTEAFF. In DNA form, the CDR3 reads TGTGCCAGCAGCCAAGATCTCAGAATGAACACTGAAGCTTTCTTT.